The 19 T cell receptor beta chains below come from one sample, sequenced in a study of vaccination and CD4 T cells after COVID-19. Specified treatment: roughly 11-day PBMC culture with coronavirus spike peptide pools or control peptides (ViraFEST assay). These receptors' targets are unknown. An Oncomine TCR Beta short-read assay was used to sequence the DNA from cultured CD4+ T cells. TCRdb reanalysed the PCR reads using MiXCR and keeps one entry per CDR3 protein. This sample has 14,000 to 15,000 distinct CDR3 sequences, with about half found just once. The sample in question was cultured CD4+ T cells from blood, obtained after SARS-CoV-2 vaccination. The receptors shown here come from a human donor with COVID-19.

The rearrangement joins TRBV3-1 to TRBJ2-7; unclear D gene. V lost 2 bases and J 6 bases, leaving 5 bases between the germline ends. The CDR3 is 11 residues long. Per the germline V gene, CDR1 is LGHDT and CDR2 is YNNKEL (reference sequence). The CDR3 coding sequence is TGTGCCAGCAGCCAACAGGCCGAGCAGTACTTC. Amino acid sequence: CASSQQAEQYF.

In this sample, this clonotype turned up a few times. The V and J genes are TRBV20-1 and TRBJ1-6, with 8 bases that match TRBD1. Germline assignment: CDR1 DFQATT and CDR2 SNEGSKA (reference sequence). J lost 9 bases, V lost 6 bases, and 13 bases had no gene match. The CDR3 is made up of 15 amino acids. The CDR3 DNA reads TGCAGTGCCACTATGGGCAGGGGGCAGAGTTCACCCCTCCACTTT. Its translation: CSATMGRGQSSPLHF.

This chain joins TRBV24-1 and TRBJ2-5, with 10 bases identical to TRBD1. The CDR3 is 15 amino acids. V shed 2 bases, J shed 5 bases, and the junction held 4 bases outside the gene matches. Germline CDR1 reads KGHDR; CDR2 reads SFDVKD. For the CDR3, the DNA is TGTGCCACCAGTGATTCCGGGACAGGGGTCGAGACCCAGTACTTC. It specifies CATSDSGTGVETQYF.

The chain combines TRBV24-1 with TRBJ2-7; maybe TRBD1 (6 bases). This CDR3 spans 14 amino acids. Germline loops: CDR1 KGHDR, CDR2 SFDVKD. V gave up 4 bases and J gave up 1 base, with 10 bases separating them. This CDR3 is CATSDTGTSYEQYF. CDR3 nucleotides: TGTGCCACCAGTGACACCGGGACATCCTACGAGCAGTACTTC.

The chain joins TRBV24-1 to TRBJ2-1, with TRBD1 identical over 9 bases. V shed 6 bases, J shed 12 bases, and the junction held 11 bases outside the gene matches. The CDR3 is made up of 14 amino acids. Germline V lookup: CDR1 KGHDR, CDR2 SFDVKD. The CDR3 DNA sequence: TGTGCCACCAGTCCGGGACAGGGAGTGCTGCGGCAGTTCTTC. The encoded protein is CATSPGQGVLRQFF.

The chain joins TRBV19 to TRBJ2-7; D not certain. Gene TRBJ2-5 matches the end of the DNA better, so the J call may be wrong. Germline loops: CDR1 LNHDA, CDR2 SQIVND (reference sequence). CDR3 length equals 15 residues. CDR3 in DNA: TGTGCCAGTAGTATTTCGGGCGGTATGCCAGAGACCCAGTACTTC. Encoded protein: CASSISGGMPETQYF.

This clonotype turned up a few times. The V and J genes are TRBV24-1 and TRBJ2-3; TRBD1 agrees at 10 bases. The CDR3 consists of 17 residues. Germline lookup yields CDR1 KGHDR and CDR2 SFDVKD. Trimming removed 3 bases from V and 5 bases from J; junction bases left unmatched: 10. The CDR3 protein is CATSDQTRQGAGDTQYF. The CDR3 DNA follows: TGTGCCACCAGTGATCAAACTAGACAGGGGGCGGGAGATACGCAGTATTTT.

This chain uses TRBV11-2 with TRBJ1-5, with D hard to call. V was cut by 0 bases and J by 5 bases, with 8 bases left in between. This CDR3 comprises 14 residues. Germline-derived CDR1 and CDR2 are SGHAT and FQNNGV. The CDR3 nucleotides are TGTGCCAGCAGCTTAGATGGGAGGGATCAGCCCCAGCATTTT. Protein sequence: CASSLDGRDQPQHF.

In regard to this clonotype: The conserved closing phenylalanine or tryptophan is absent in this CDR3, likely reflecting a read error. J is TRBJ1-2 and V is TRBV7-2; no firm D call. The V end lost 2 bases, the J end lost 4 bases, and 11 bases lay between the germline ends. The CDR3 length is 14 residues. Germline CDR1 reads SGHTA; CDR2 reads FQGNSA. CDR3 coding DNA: TGTGCCAGCAGCTTATCGGGCCCTTCCTATGGCTACACCCTC. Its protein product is CASSLSGPSYGYTL.

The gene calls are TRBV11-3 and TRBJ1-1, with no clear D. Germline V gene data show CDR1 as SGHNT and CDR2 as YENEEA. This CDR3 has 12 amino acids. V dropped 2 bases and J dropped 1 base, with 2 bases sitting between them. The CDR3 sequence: CASSLQNTEAFF. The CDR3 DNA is TGTGCCAGCAGCTTACAGAACACTGAAGCTTTCTTT.

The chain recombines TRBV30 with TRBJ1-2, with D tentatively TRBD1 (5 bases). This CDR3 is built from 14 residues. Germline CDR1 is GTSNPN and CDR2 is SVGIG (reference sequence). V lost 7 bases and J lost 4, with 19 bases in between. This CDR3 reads CASTISQGLYGYTF. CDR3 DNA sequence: TGTGCCTCAACTATCTCCCAGGGACTCTATGGCTACACCTTC. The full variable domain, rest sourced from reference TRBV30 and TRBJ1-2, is SQTIHQWPATLVQPVGSPLSLECTVEGTSNPNLYWYRQAAGRGLQLLFYSVGIGQISSEVPQNLSASRPQDRQFILSSKKLLLSDSGFYLCASTISQGLYGYTFGSGTRLTVV.

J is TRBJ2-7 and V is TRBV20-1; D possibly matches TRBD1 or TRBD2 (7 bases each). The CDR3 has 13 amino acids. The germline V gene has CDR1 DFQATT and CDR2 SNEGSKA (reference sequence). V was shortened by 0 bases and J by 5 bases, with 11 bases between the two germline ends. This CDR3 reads CSARDRGGHEQYF. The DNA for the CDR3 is TGCAGTGCTAGAGACAGGGGGGGCCACGAGCAGTACTTC.

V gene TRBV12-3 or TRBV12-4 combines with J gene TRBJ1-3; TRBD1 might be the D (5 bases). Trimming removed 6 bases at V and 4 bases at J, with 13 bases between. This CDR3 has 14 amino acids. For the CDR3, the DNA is TGTGCCAGCAGAATGACAGTTGCCGGAAACACCATATATTTT. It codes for CASRMTVAGNTIYF.

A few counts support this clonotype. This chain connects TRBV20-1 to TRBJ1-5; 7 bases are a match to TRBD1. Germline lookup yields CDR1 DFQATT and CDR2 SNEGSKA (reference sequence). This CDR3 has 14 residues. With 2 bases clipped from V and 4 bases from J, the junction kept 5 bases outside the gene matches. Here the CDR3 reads CSARPKTGNQPQHF. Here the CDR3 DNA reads TGCAGTGCTAGACCGAAGACAGGGAATCAGCCCCAGCATTTT.

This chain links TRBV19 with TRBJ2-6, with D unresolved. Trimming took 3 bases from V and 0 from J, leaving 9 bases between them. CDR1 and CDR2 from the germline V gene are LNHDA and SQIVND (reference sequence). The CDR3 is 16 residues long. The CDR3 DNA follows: TGTGCCAGTAGTATTCAGATTAGCTCTGGGGCCAACGTCCTGACTTTC. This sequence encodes CASSIQISSGANVLTF. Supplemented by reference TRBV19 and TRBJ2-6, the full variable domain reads DGGITQSPKYLFRKEGQNVTLSCEQNLNHDAMYWYRQDPGQGLRLIYYSQIVNDFQKGDIAEGYSVSREKKESFPLTVTSAQKNPTAFYLCASSIQISSGANVLTFGAGSRLTVL.

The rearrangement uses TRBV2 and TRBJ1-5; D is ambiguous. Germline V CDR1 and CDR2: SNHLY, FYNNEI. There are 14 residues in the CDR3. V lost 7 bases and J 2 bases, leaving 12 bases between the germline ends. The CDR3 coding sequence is TGTGCCAGCACTTTAGACAATGGCAATCAGCCCCAGCATTTT. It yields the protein CASTLDNGNQPQHF.

The CDR3 DNA is TGTGCCAGCACCAAGGGTTCAGGGACCAACGAGCAGTACTTC. Amino acid sequence: CASTKGSGTNEQYF. The chain has TRBV6-1 and TRBJ2-7; the D call may be TRBD1 or TRBD2 (5 bases each). V lost 7 bases and J 5 bases, leaving 18 bases between the germline ends. The CDR3 has 14 residues. Germline V lookup: CDR1 MNHNS, CDR2 SASEGT.

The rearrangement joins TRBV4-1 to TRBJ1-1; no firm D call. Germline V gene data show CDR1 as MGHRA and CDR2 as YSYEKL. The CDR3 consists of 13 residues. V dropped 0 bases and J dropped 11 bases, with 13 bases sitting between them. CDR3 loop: CASSQDRPSTAFF. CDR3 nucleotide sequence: TGCGCCAGCAGCCAAGATCGCCCAAGCACGGCTTTCTTT.

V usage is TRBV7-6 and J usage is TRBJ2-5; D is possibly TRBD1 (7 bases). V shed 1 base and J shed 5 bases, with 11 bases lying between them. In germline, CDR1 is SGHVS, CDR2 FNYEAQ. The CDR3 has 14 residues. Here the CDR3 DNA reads TGTGCCAGCAGCTTAGTATCAGGGGGGGAGACCCAGTACTTC. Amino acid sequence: CASSLVSGGETQYF.